The rows below give T cell receptor beta chains drawn from one sample of a study of blood T cell repertoires in COVID-19. Assay: immunoSEQ multiplex PCR; the TCRdb copy retains only in-frame clones and omits some. The table lists about 140,000 clones, approximately 84% of them singletons. Specimen: PBMCs or T cells enriched from blood (not recorded which). These receptors came from a man aged 40-49 years with acute COVID-19. The CDR3 runs from the conserved cysteine through the conserved F or W. Each record gives: J gene, V gene, D gene, clone size, CDR3 DNA, CDR3 protein. The D gene is left open where the match is weak. Some rows mark clone size as missing; the rest say once, few, many or name a class of expanded clone.

J: TRBJ2-7
V: TRBV24-1
D: .
size: .
DNA: TGTGCCACCAGTGAGCAGGGGTACGAGCAGTACTTC
CDR3: CATSEQGYEQYF

J: TRBJ1-2
V: TRBV12-3/TRBV12-4
D: TRBD1
size: .
DNA: TGTGCCAGCAGTCAGGGACAGGGGGCTGGCTACACCTTC
CDR3: CASSQGQGAGYTF

J: TRBJ2-1
V: TRBV10-3
D: TRBD2
size: .
DNA: TGTGCCATCAGTGAGTCGACTAGCGGGGGGCAGGATGAGCAGTTCTTC
CDR3: CAISESTSGGQDEQFF

J: TRBJ1-5
V: TRBV19
D: TRBD1
size: .
DNA: TGTGCCAGTAGTCACGGACAGGGTTTGCCCCAGCATTTT
CDR3: CASSHGQGLPQHF

J: TRBJ2-7
V: TRBV6-1
D: TRBD1
size: .
DNA: TGTGCCAGCAGTGACCCCGGGACAGAAATTGCTGACGAGCAGTACTTC
CDR3: CASSDPGTEIADEQYF

J: TRBJ2-5
V: TRBV19
D: TRBD1
size: .
DNA: TGTGCCAGTAGTACCCCAGGGGGAGAGACCCAGTACTTC
CDR3: CASSTPGGETQYF

J: TRBJ2-5
V: TRBV20-1
D: .
size: once
DNA: TGCAGTGCAAGTACAGGTTTGGAGACCCAGTACTTC
CDR3: CSASTGLETQYF

J: TRBJ2-5
V: TRBV30
D: .
size: .
DNA: TGTGCCTGGAGTGCAGGGGCCGGCCTCCAAGAGACCCAGTACTTC
CDR3: CAWSAGAGLQETQYF

J: TRBJ1-4
V: TRBV9
D: TRBD1
size: once
DNA: TGTGCCAGCAGCTCCCAAGACAGGGGGCTCGAAAAACTGTTTTTT
CDR3: CASSSQDRGLEKLFF

J: TRBJ1-2
V: TRBV5-5
D: TRBD1
size: .
DNA: TGTGCCAGCAGCTTGACCGGGACAGGGGACTATGGCTACACCTTC
CDR3: CASSLTGTGDYGYTF

J: TRBJ2-1
V: TRBV6-5
D: .
size: .
DNA: TGTGCCAGCAGATGGACAGCTAACAATGAGCAGTTCTTC
CDR3: CASRWTANNEQFF

J: TRBJ1-4
V: TRBV11-2
D: TRBD1
size: .
DNA: TGTGCCAGCAGCCAGACAGGGTACTATGAAAAACTGTTTTTT
CDR3: CASSQTGYYEKLFF

J: TRBJ2-7
V: TRBV9
D: .
size: .
DNA: TGTGCCAGCAGCGTAAGGACAAACAGCTACGAGCAGTACTTC
CDR3: CASSVRTNSYEQYF

J: TRBJ2-3
V: TRBV13
D: TRBD2
size: .
DNA: TGTGCCAGCAGCTGGGAGAGTAGCGGGGGGGCTCCCGCAGATACGCAGTATTTT
CDR3: CASSWESSGGAPADTQYF

J: TRBJ2-3
V: TRBV7-2
D: TRBD2
size: once
DNA: TGTGCCAGCAGCTTAGTCGCCAGCGGGGGGAGTACGCAGTATTTT
CDR3: CASSLVASGGSTQYF

J: TRBJ2-7
V: TRBV6-5
D: .
size: .
DNA: TGTGCCAGCAGGATATCTAGCTACGCCTCCTACGAGCAGTACTTC
CDR3: CASRISSYASYEQYF

J: TRBJ2-3
V: TRBV4-3
D: .
size: once
DNA: TGCGCCAGCAGCCAAGAGAGGAAGGCAGATACGCAGTATTTT
CDR3: CASSQERKADTQYF

J: TRBJ1-5
V: TRBV4-1
D: .
size: .
DNA: TGCGCCAGCAGCCAGTTTTCTGACATCCGGCTTATGGCCCAGCATTTT
CDR3: CASSQFSDIRLMAQHF

J: TRBJ1-5
V: TRBV28
D: .
size: .
DNA: TGTGCCAGCAGCCTGACCGGGAATCAGCCCCAGCATTTT
CDR3: CASSLTGNQPQHF

J: TRBJ2-3
V: TRBV7-8
D: .
size: .
DNA: TGTGCCAGCACCTCCAAACGGGGGACAGATACGCAGTATTTT
CDR3: CASTSKRGTDTQYF

J: TRBJ2-5
V: TRBV21-1
D: .
size: few
DNA: TGTGCCAGCATTACGGCGGGAGAGAGGGGAGAGACCCAGTACTTC
CDR3: CASITAGERGETQYF

J: TRBJ2-7
V: TRBV7-2
D: TRBD2
size: .
DNA: TGTGCCAGCAGCTACGGGGGGGCGCTCGAGCAGTACTTC
CDR3: CASSYGGALEQYF

J: TRBJ2-2
V: TRBV19
D: TRBD2
size: once
DNA: TGTGCCAGTAGTATGGGAGTGAGCGGGGGGGCTACCGGGGAGCTGTTTTTT
CDR3: CASSMGVSGGATGELFF

J: TRBJ2-3
V: TRBV5-1
D: .
size: .
DNA: TGCGCCAGCAGCTTGCTAGATGGCCCGCAGTATTTT
CDR3: CASSLLDGPQYF

J: TRBJ1-2
V: TRBV19
D: .
size: .
DNA: TGTGCCAGTAGTATAGCAGACACCACCAACTATGGCTACACCTTC
CDR3: CASSIADTTNYGYTF

J: TRBJ2-3
V: TRBV9
D: TRBD2
size: .
DNA: TGTGCCAGCAGCCGTATACCGGGACTAGCGGGAGCAGATACGCAGTATTTT
CDR3: CASSRIPGLAGADTQYF

J: TRBJ2-2
V: TRBV5-1
D: TRBD2
size: .
DNA: TGCGCCAGCAGCTTGATAGCGTCTAGCGGGAGGGCCATCGGGGAGCTGTTTTTT
CDR3: CASSLIASSGRAIGELFF